These 26 T cell receptor beta chains were sequenced from one sample in a study of identical twins (dated by TCRdb to 2016 to 2017). Libraries came from 5' RACE. Sequencing relied on an Illumina HiSeq 2000. TCRdb cleaned the public reads at Q25 with fastp, built clones with MiXCR and kept in-frame beta chains. Every distinct CDR3 protein forms one entry, paired with its most common genes and DNA. The sample table contains about 900,000 distinct CDR3 sequences; only one count was recorded for roughly 12% of them. Clones ranked in the top ten supply roughly 1.5% of the sample. These data also featured in a second study, about yellow fever vaccine responses in identical twins.

Sequencing input: PBMCs. These receptors came from a woman aged 18 to 35 in good health.

This clonotype occurred once. The rearrangement links TRBV11-2 to TRBJ1-1; no definite D call. From germline, CDR1 is SGHAT and CDR2 FQNNGV. V lost 5 bases and J lost 3, with 7 bases in between. This CDR3 comprises 12 residues. CDR3 coding DNA: TGTGCCAGCAGCCCAACCCACACTGAAGCTTTCTTT. This translates into CASSPTHTEAFF. The whole variable domain, remainder taken from reference TRBV11-2 and TRBJ1-1, is EAGVAQSPRYKIIEKRQSVAFWCNPISGHATLYWYQQILGQGPKLLIQFQNNGVVDDSQLPKDRFSAERLKGVDSTLKIQPAKLEDSAVYLCASSPTHTEAFFGQGTRLTVV.

This clonotype has only a few counts. The chain is built from TRBV3-1 and TRBJ2-7; 7 nucleotides align to TRBD1. Looked up from germline, CDR1 is LGHDT and CDR2 is YNNKEL (reference sequence). CDR3 length: 16 residues. CDR3 nucleotide sequence: TGTGCCAGCAGCCAAGTAAAGGGGGCGCTGACCTACGAGCAGTACGTT. Amino acid sequence: CASSQVKGALTYEQYV.

In its sample, this clonotype was seen many times. The gene calls are TRBV12-3 or TRBV12-4 and TRBJ2-2; 7 bases line up with TRBD2. CDR3 length equals 16 residues. V was pared by 7 bases and J by 5 bases, with 13 bases of the junction left unmatched. The CDR3 spells CASTSLPGGPTGELFF. For the CDR3, the DNA is TGTGCCAGCACCTCCCTTCCGGGAGGACCTACCGGGGAGCTGTTTTTT.

CDR3 residues: CASSLDRAGGPNHYNEQFF. In DNA form, the CDR3 reads TGTGCCAGCAGCTTAGACCGGGCAGGGGGCCCCAATCACTACAATGAGCAGTTCTTC. The chain couples TRBV7-6 to TRBJ2-1; 8 positions agree with TRBD1. The CDR3 has 19 residues. The V segment lost 1 base and the J segment 3 bases; nucleotides outside the gene matches: 14. Germline CDR1 and CDR2: SGHVS and FNYEAQ.

This clonotype occurred many times. The CDR3 is CASSLLGSQYF. The DNA of the CDR3 is TGTGCCAGCAGCCTTTTGGGGAGCCAGTATTTT. The chain carries TRBV7-8 and TRBJ2-3; a weak D match, TRBD2 (5 bases). V was cut by 5 bases and J by 12 bases, with 12 bases left in between. The germline gives CDR1 SGHVS, CDR2 FQNEAQ. This CDR3 contains 11 residues.

This clonotype has a handful of counts. V is TRBV3-1 and J is TRBJ2-1; 9 positions agree with TRBD2. Germline V gene sequence: CDR1 LGHDT, CDR2 YNNKEL (reference sequence). The CDR3 sequence is 15 residues long. V shed 3 bases and J 8 bases; nucleotides not matched to a gene: 8. The CDR3 sequence: CASSQWASGMDEQFF. CDR3 nucleotides: TGTGCCAGCAGCCAGTGGGCTAGCGGGATGGATGAGCAGTTCTTC.

A few counts support this clonotype. The chain carries TRBV10-1 and TRBJ2-1; D possibly corresponds to TRBD1 (5 bases). The germline gives CDR1 WNHNN, CDR2 SYGVQD (reference sequence). V was clipped by 0 bases and J by 0 bases, with 12 bases between them. This CDR3 is 17 amino acids long. CDR3 nucleotide sequence: TGCGCCAGCAGTGAGTCGACAAGGGGATTCTCCTACAATGAGCAGTTCTTC. It yields the protein CASSESTRGFSYNEQFF.

This clonotype was seen only a few times. V usage is TRBV4-1 and J usage is TRBJ2-5; 7 nucleotides agree with TRBD2. The junction had 9 bases not matched to a gene; V was cut back by 1 base and J by 1 base. This CDR3 region has 17 residues. CDR1 and CDR2 from the germline V gene are MGHRA and YSYEKL. For the CDR3, the DNA is TGCGCCAGCAGCCAAGGGATTGTGGGCGGGGGCCAAGAGACCCAGTACTTC. As protein: CASSQGIVGGGQETQYF.

This clonotype was found a few times. V is TRBV24-1 and J is TRBJ2-1; 10 nucleotides agree with TRBD2. The ends lost 4 bases at V and 15 bases at J; junction bases unmatched: 5. The germline gives CDR1 KGHDR, CDR2 SFDVKD. The CDR3 has 12 residues. This CDR3 is CATSDLAGVLFF. CDR3 nucleotides: TGTGCCACCAGTGACCTAGCGGGAGTGCTGTTCTTC.

This clonotype came up many times. The chain joins TRBV27 to TRBJ1-4; D call uncertain. V lost 1 base to trimming and J lost 1 base, with 4 bases between them. This CDR3 has 14 amino acids. In germline, CDR1 is MNHEY, CDR2 SMNVEV (reference sequence). The CDR3 sequence: CASSLWGTNEKLFF. CDR3 nucleotides: TGTGCCAGCAGTTTATGGGGAACTAATGAAAAACTGTTTTTT.

The chain recombines TRBV4-1 with TRBJ2-2, with unresolved D. V shed 3 bases and J shed 7 bases, with 3 bases lying between them. The CDR3 extends over 11 amino acids. Per germline, CDR1 MGHRA and CDR2 YSYEKL. CDR3 amino acids: CASSQHGELFF. The CDR3 DNA follows: TGCGCCAGCAGCCAGCACGGGGAGCTGTTTTTT.

This clonotype has a handful of counts. This chain uses TRBV27 with TRBJ2-7; D not resolved. Deletions cut 5 bases from V and 0 bases from J, with 20 bases between. Germline CDR1 and CDR2: MNHEY and SMNVEV (reference sequence). This CDR3 is 17 amino acids long. The CDR3 bases are TGTGCCAGCAGTCCGTCCCGACAACACCTGAGCTCCTACGAGCAGTACGTC. Amino acid sequence: CASSPSRQHLSSYEQYV.

V gene TRBV12-3 or TRBV12-4 combines with J gene TRBJ1-1, with D unresolved. There are 12 residues in the CDR3. Between the trimmed V and J ends, which lost 3 bases and 10 bases, there was a span of 12 bases. The CDR3 coding sequence is TGTGCCAGCAGTTTGGGCGGATTTGTAGCTTTCTTT. This encodes CASSLGGFVAFF.

This clonotype came up a few times. The CDR3 DNA reads as TGTGCCAGCAGCAGAGGACTAGTACTAGCCAAAAACATTCAGTACTTC. Translation gives CASSRGLVLAKNIQYF. The chain links TRBV7-9 to TRBJ2-4, with 7 bases that match TRBD2. V dropped 5 bases and J dropped 0; count of bases not matched to a gene: 7. In germline, CDR1 is SEHNR, CDR2 FQNEAQ (reference sequence). The CDR3 consists of 16 residues.

This chain links TRBV20-1 with TRBJ2-3; no reliable D call. This CDR3 comprises 13 residues. CDR1 is DFQATT and CDR2 is SNEGSKA in the germline V gene (reference sequence). The ends were cut back, 1 base at V and 6 bases at J, with 11 bases in the middle. CDR3 DNA: TGCAGTGCTAGAGCGGACCCTCGGGATACGCAGTATTTT. As protein: CSARADPRDTQYF.

There are a few counts of this clonotype. This rearrangement joins TRBV7-9 to TRBJ2-3; a weak D match, TRBD2 (5 bases). This CDR3 is 13 amino acids long. Germline values: CDR1 SEHNR, CDR2 FQNEAQ (reference sequence). V was trimmed by 6 bases and J by 6 bases, leaving 13 bases between them. The CDR3 is CASRKEGLDTQYF. As DNA, the CDR3 is TGTGCCAGCAGAAAAGAGGGTCTCGATACGCAGTATTTT.

This clonotype was seen more than once but under ten times. The chain couples TRBV18 to TRBJ2-3, with 11 bases identical to TRBD1. The CDR3 length is 14 residues. The J segment lost 10 bases and the V segment lost 8 bases, leaving 11 bases of the junction unmatched. Germline CDR1 is KGHSH and CDR2 is LQKENI. The CDR3 spells CASLGTGGGEAQYF. The CDR3 DNA reads as TGTGCCAGCCTCGGGACAGGGGGTGGTGAGGCGCAGTATTTT.

This clonotype was observed a handful of times. The chain uses TRBV29-1 and TRBJ2-7; TRBD2 matches 8 bases. There are 17 residues in the CDR3. The J segment lost 1 base and the V segment lost 4 bases, leaving 15 bases of the junction unmatched. Germline V CDR1 and CDR2: SQVTM, ANQGSEA. The CDR3 nucleotides read TGCAGCGTTGCAGCCGGGACTAGGAGTGGTCCATCCTACGAGCAGTACTTC. Its translation: CSVAAGTRSGPSYEQYF.

This clonotype was picked up many times. CDR3 region: CASSGSGNGNTIYF. CDR3 nucleotides: TGCGCCAGCAGTGGATCCGGGAACGGAAACACCATATATTTT. This chain uses TRBV10-2 with TRBJ1-3; no reliable D call. Looked up from germline, CDR1 is WSHSY and CDR2 is SAAADI. CDR3 length: 14 residues. Trimming took 4 bases from V and 4 from J, leaving 11 bases between them.

In this sample, this clonotype turned up many times. This sequence joins TRBV6-2 or TRBV6-3 and TRBJ2-2; D is unclear. Germline CDR1 is MNHEY and CDR2 is SVGEGT. The V and J ends lost 7 bases and 1 base respectively, with 4 bases between them. The CDR3 has 12 amino acids. The chain's CDR3 is CASNKNTGELFF. The CDR3, as DNA: TGTGCCAGCAACAAGAACACCGGGGAGCTGTTTTTT.

This clonotype has just a few counts. The chain uses TRBV11-2 and TRBJ2-2; D is perhaps TRBD1 or TRBD2 (5 bases each). CDR1 and CDR2 (germline): SGHAT, FQNNGV. The CDR3 is 14 amino acids. V lost 3 bases and J 6 bases, leaving 11 bases between the germline ends. The chain's CDR3 is CASSFVRGAGELFF. CDR3 nucleotide sequence: TGTGCCAGCAGCTTCGTGAGGGGAGCCGGGGAGCTGTTTTTT. The whole variable domain, filled in from reference TRBV11-2 and TRBJ2-2, reads EAGVAQSPRYKIIEKRQSVAFWCNPISGHATLYWYQQILGQGPKLLIQFQNNGVVDDSQLPKDRFSAERLKGVDSTLKIQPAKLEDSAVYLCASSFVRGAGELFFGEGSRLTVL.

This clonotype was counted many times. The chain uses TRBV7-9 and TRBJ2-7; D gene uncertain. CDR1 is SEHNR, CDR2 FQNEAQ, per germline (reference sequence). The CDR3 sequence is 13 residues long. V gave up 1 base and J gave up 2 bases, with 6 bases separating them. The CDR3 region is CASSLGRTYEQYV. CDR3 DNA sequence: TGTGCCAGCAGCTTAGGCAGGACCTACGAGCAGTACGTC.

V usage is TRBV11-2 and J usage is TRBJ2-2; 13 positions match TRBD2. The CDR3 has 18 amino acids. Germline V CDR1 and CDR2: SGHAT, FQNNGV. Trimming took 0 bases from V and 3 from J; bases not matched to a gene: 4. DNA of the CDR3: TGTGCCAGCAGCTTAGATGGGACTAGCGGGACTGACACCGGGGAGCTGTTTTTT. Its translation: CASSLDGTSGTDTGELFF.

This clonotype was detected only a few times. CDR3 protein: CASSLRPGSNEQFF. The CDR3 DNA is TGTGCCAGCAGCTTGCGTCCCGGATCCAATGAGCAGTTCTTC. The chain is built from TRBV5-5 and TRBJ2-1, with D unclear. Germline loops: CDR1 SGHKS, CDR2 YYEKEE (reference sequence). CDR3 length equals 14 residues. V lost 1 base, J lost 6 bases, and 11 bases lay in between.

This clonotype was detected only a few times. This rearrangement joins TRBV13 to TRBJ1-2; D perhaps matches TRBD1 (5 bases). Trimming pared 0 bases from V and 1 base from J, leaving 9 bases between. This CDR3 region has 15 residues. Germline V CDR1 and CDR2: PRHDT, FYEKMQ (reference sequence). CDR3 in amino acids: CASSLGTDGNYGYTF. CDR3 nucleotide sequence: TGTGCCAGCAGCTTAGGGACAGATGGTAACTATGGCTACACCTTC. Full variable domain (rest looked up from reference TRBV13 and TRBJ1-2): AAGVIQSPRHLIKEKRETATLKCYPIPRHDTVYWYQQGPGQDPQFLISFYEKMQSDKGSIPDRFSAQQFSDYHSELNMSSLELGDSALYFCASSLGTDGNYGYTFGSGTRLTVV.

This clonotype was observed a few times. The chain carries TRBV6-5 and TRBJ2-1; 11 bases are a match to TRBD2. The germline V gene has CDR1 MNHEY and CDR2 SVGAGI. This CDR3 is 16 amino acids long. Germline trimming cut 0 bases from V and 8 bases from J; bases unmatched to any gene: 6. The CDR3 coding sequence is TGTGCCAGCAGTTACTCCTCAACTAGCGGGAGATATGAGCAGTTCTTC. Protein sequence: CASSYSSTSGRYEQFF.